This T cell receptor (beta chain) was profiled in a study of T cells in Graves' hyperthyroidism and ophthalmopathy (dated by TCRdb to 2018 to 2020). Turning to the overall study: Peripheral blood was sampled at the time of initial diagnosis, prior to any treatment. TCR V-J signatures able to tell the groups apart were searched for in a discovery cohort of 100 or so patients, of whom around 43 had Graves' ophthalmopathy and some 60 had stable Graves' hyperthyroidism. Prospective prediction of ophthalmopathy was tested in an independent validation cohort of approximately 19 hyperthyroidism patients and 15 to 17 patients who later progressed to ophthalmopathy. The roughly 100 discovery patients were randomly divided into training and test sets at a 7:3 ratio. Thyroid tissue and blood T-cell repertoires from several Graves' hyperthyroidism patients were also compared in the study. Following sampling, methimazole starting at 30 mg daily was given to hyperthyroidism patients, and high-dose intravenous methylprednisolone was given to ophthalmopathy patients. TCR Vbeta CDR3 sequencing of 120 to 150 peripheral blood samples (over 40 ophthalmopathy, 75 to 80 hyperthyroidism and approximately 17 progressor patients) is reported in the paper. On the study overall, not on this receptor specifically: In cross-validation, a model built on a 13 V-J signature told ophthalmopathy apart from stable hyperthyroidism with 87.88% sensitivity and roughly 83% specificity, and in testing the same model reached 80%/75%. Sample size was not statistically predetermined, and blinding of investigators to group allocation was not performed. In validation, the model predicted progression to ophthalmopathy a median of about 6 months before onset, with approximately 68% sensitivity and roughly 77% specificity. Blood samples also contained most of the expanded thyroid clonotypes (frequency above 0.001), which suggests that blood repertoires may reflect thyroid immune responses.

Stable Graves' hyperthyroidism was defined as no progression to ophthalmopathy during 18 months of follow-up. Hyperthyroidism patients were aged 18 to 65 years and newly diagnosed, with disease duration of less than 2 months. Patients with uncontrolled infections, other autoimmune diseases, pregnancy or lactation were excluded. Diagnoses were established on the basis of clinical symptoms, serum thyroxine and TRAb, thyroid ultrasound, and orbital computed tomography. PBMCs were separated from under 12 ml of fresh peripheral blood using Ficoll-Paque density gradient centrifugation. Total RNA was extracted using Trizol reagent, and RNA quality was assessed on an Agilent 2100 Bioanalyzer. This clonotype was found a few times. What antigen it recognizes has not been identified. No qualities accompany the bases; no much larger clone lies one base away. From its cysteine to its phenylalanine, the CDR3 spans 15 amino acids. Just CDR3 DNA is preserved here, 45 bases in frame from base 1. Trimming takes 5 bases from V and 3 bases from J, and the germline ends sit 15 bases apart. CDR1 and CDR2 (LNHNV, YYDKDF) derive from the germline V gene (reference sequence).

TCR beta CDR3 regions were amplified from RNA transcripts. The first round of RT-PCR for the TCR CDR3 was performed with the HTBI primer set and the Qiagen OneStep RT-PCR kit. The libraries were constructed in a second round of multiplex PCR and then size-selected and purified. Sequencing of the libraries was done on an Illumina HiSeq2000 using paired-end 100 bp reads. The authors' analysis ran thus. SOAPnuke was used to process the raw data, removing reads that contained adapters or uncalled bases, had a mean Phred below 15, or lacked an exact match to the constant primer or identifier. High-quality paired reads were merged using COPE v1.2.5, and each unique nucleotide sequence was defined as a clonotype. MiTCR v1.1 was used to align clonotypes to the IMGT TRBV, TRBD and TRBJ reference segments. Only V-J combinations with frequency above 0.0001, covering 99% to 99.2% of repertoires, were analysed. A TCS score was defined as the ratio between F50 (clonal expansion) and ExV (chaos), using BLOSUM62-based TCRdist between CDR3 peptides within each V-J. Welch's t-statistics and random forest reduced just over 500 V-J features to 13, which were used in a naive Bayes classifier (R e1071). The public reads were run again by TCRdb, first through fastp at Q25 and then through MiXCR, and only productive beta chains were kept. Identical CDR3 proteins give one entry, which carries the most common genes and DNA. In this record, the V and J calls reflect TCRdb's handling and not the investigators' own analysis. The sample profile shows 300,000 to 400,000 distinct CDR3 sequences; less than 15% of them were found once. Together, the top ten hold over 8.5% of the sample.

The sequenced material came from blood. The rearrangement joined TRBV15 to TRBJ2-3, and possibly TRBD2, on 7 matching bases. The TCR was taken from a woman in her late teens or twenties with Graves' hyperthyroidism. The DNA sequence is TGTGCCACCAGCGGGGGGGGGCCTCGGACAGATACGCAGTATTTT. Its protein reads: CATSGGGPRTDTQYF.